The entry below gives a single T cell receptor (beta chain) sequence along with its context. This specimen belongs to a study of STAT5B mutations in CD4+ large granular lymphocyte leukemia. The data were produced by immunoSEQ multiplex PCR, yet TCRdb's version contains in-frame clones alone and is incomplete. In the table there are about 25,000 clones, 74% of which are singletons. Sequences were obtained from CD4+ T cells from blood buffy coats. This sequence originates from a human donor in good health.

The CDR3 here is CAGGGHPTDTQYF. The CDR3 DNA follows: TGTGCCGGAGGGGGTCACCCCACAGATACGCAGTATTTT. The chain employs TRBV28 and TRBJ2-3; either TRBD1 or TRBD2 may supply D (6 bases each). The CDR3 is 13 residues long. Trimming left V 11 bases short and J 2 bases short, with 14 bases between. CDR1 is MDHEN and CDR2 is SYDVKM in the germline V gene.